This T cell receptor (beta chain) was recovered during a study of T cells after yellow fever vaccination. The CDR3 is 14 residues long. The germline V gene has CDR1 MNHEY and CDR2 SMNVEV (reference sequence). V lost 3 bases, J lost 6 bases, and 15 bases lay in between. TCRdb re-derived calls from the 5' RACE reads in MiXCR, one entry per CDR3 protein. The data show hundreds of thousands of distinct CDR3 sequences, around an eighth seen once. This sequence joins TRBV27 and TRBJ2-7, with D perhaps matching TRBD2 (6 bases). This sequence was found in a man aged 25-40 years who received the YFV17D yellow fever vaccine. The source material was PBMCs, sampled on the day of the yellow fever booster vaccination. Here the CDR3 reads CASSFLGSRAEQYF. The CDR3 DNA is TGTGCCAGCAGTTTCCTCGGGAGCAGGGCCGAGCAGTACTTC.